This T cell receptor (beta chain) came from a study of post-analysis software for immune sequencing data. The CDR3 is 12 amino acids. From germline, CDR1 is MNHNS and CDR2 SASEGT. V was cut by 3 bases and J by 6 bases, with 6 bases left in between. Carried by the TCR beta cDNA libraries were unique molecular identifiers. TCRdb called the PCR reads again in MiXCR, with one record for every CDR3 protein. The data show fewer than 550,000 distinct CDR3 sequences, with under 40% seen just once and around 6% held by the top ten. Study-wide points: Patients used five TRBV segments, including TRBV5-6, TRBV5-1 and TRBV20-1, more often than controls.

This clonotype was seen only a few times. Its antigen remains unknown. This TCR was recovered from a girl under 18 with multiple sclerosis. The V gene is TRBV6-1, the J gene TRBJ2-1; unclear D gene. The sequencing input was blood. This CDR3 is CASSESGNEQFF. In DNA form, the CDR3 reads TGTGCCAGCAGTGAGTCGGGCAATGAGCAGTTCTTC.